Each of the 9 T cell receptor beta chains below was sequenced from the same sample in a study of T cells in Graves' hyperthyroidism and ophthalmopathy. Amplified TCR beta CDR3 regions derived from RNA transcripts. The HTBI primer set served for first-round RT-PCR of the TCR CDR3. TCRdb redid the calling of the multiplex PCR reads with MiXCR, one entry per CDR3 protein. This table has roughly 740,000 distinct CDR3 sequences, over 15% appearing once. Sequenced: blood. The source is a man younger than 30 with Graves' hyperthyroidism.

The DNA for the CDR3 is TGCGCCAGCAGCCAAGATGGGGGGACAGGGTCCACTGAAGCTTTCTTT. Translating it yields CASSQDGGTGSTEAFF. The V gene is TRBV4-3, the J gene TRBJ1-1, with 9 nucleotides matching TRBD1. Unmatched junction bases numbered 6, after V lost 0 bases and J lost 4 bases. Germline V gene data show CDR1 as LGHNA and CDR2 as YSLEER. This CDR3 is 16 amino acids long.

The sample holds many counts of this clonotype. The chain's CDR3 is CSASALAGSGENIQYF. The CDR3 bases are TGCAGTGCTAGTGCATTAGCAGGGTCAGGGGAAAACATTCAGTACTTC. The chain uses TRBV20-1 and TRBJ2-4; possible D gene TRBD1, 6 bases. This CDR3 is built from 16 residues. Germline assignment: CDR1 DFQATT and CDR2 SNEGSKA (reference sequence). Trimming removed 3 bases at V and 5 bases at J, with 20 bases between.

This clonotype has just a few counts. The chain is built from TRBV27 and TRBJ1-1, with 7 nucleotides matching TRBD1. The CDR3 contains 17 residues. The germline V gene encodes CDR1 MNHEY and CDR2 SMNVEV (reference sequence). V shed 4 bases, J shed 1 base, and the junction held 12 bases outside the gene matches. CDR3 amino acids: CASSSLPGTEKNTEAFF. Written as DNA, the CDR3 is TGTGCCAGCAGTTCATTACCCGGGACAGAAAAGAACACTGAAGCTTTCTTT.

The rearrangement uses TRBV27 and TRBJ2-3, with D perhaps matching TRBD1 or TRBD2 (6 bases each). Germline V gene data show CDR1 as MNHEY and CDR2 as SMNVEV (reference sequence). Trimming shortened V by 5 bases and J by 4 bases, and 16 bases separated the two germline ends. The CDR3 loop spans 15 amino acids. The CDR3 protein is CASSVPGAPADTQYF. CDR3 in DNA: TGTGCCAGCAGTGTCCCGGGGGCGCCGGCAGATACGCAGTATTTT.

By proportion, this clonotype is large. J is TRBJ2-3 and V is TRBV2; D call uncertain. The CDR3 runs to 14 residues. Germline CDR1 reads SNHLY; CDR2 reads FYNNEI. CDR3 protein: CARGSSSDTDTQYF. CDR3 DNA sequence: TGTGCGAGAGGTAGCTCCTCCGACACAGATACGCAGTATTTT.

This clonotype has just a few counts. V usage is TRBV11-2 and J usage is TRBJ2-6; the D gene is possibly TRBD1 (5 bases). The CDR3 is 15 residues long. Trimming cost V 4 bases and J 4 bases, with 11 bases left between them. Germline V gives CDR1 SGHAT, CDR2 FQNNGV. In nucleotides, the CDR3 is TGTGCCAGCAGCTATGACAGTTTGGGGGCCAACGTCCTGACTTTC. Its translation: CASSYDSLGANVLTF.

This clonotype occurred many times. J is TRBJ2-5 and V is TRBV12-3 or TRBV12-4, with 9 bases identical to TRBD1. The CDR3 has 16 amino acids. The V and J ends lost 5 bases and 5 bases, in that order; junction bases with no gene match: 12. This chain's CDR3 is CASSPSDRGGLETQYF. CDR3 in DNA: TGTGCCAGCAGTCCGTCGGACAGGGGTGGTTTGGAGACCCAGTACTTC.

This clonotype has at least ten counts. This chain joins TRBV12-3 or TRBV12-4 and TRBJ1-6; perhaps TRBD1 as D (5 bases). The CDR3 has 15 residues. V lost 3 bases and J 7 bases, leaving 13 bases between the germline ends. The DNA of the CDR3 is TGTGCCAGCAGTTTGATGGGACCGGCGAATTCACCCCTCCACTTT. This encodes CASSLMGPANSPLHF.

A word on this clonotype: A read error may be the cause here, since a much bigger clone is one base away. V usage is TRBV28 and J usage is TRBJ2-1, with D perhaps being TRBD1 or TRBD2 (6 bases each). There are 14 residues in the CDR3. The germline V and J ends were trimmed by 8 bases and 0 bases, with 11 bases remaining between them. Looked up from germline, CDR1 is MDHEN and CDR2 is SYDVKM. The DNA of the CDR3 is TGTGCCAGCTTAAGGGGGGACTCCTACAATGAGCAGTTCTTC. Protein product: CASLRGDSYNEQFF.